This is a list of T cell receptor beta chains from one sample in a study of blood T cell repertoires in COVID-19. Produced via immunoSEQ multiplex PCR; TCRdb's table is partial and in-frame only. This sample yields a few hundred thousand clones, of which about nine tenths are seen a single time; over 3.5% belongs to the top ten. Input material: PBMCs or T cells enriched from blood (not recorded which). These receptor sequences come from a man in his thirties or forties who had recovered from COVID-19. CDR3s include the opening cysteine and the closing phenylalanine or tryptophan. A D gene is named only where the DNA matches it firmly. Clone size is stated in some rows and not others, as once, few, many or a class when expanded.

CDR3 protein: CASSSHDRVTYEQYF
CDR3 DNA: TGTGCCAGCAGTTCACACGACAGGGTAACCTACGAGCAGTACTTC
D gene: TRBD1
clone size: -
J gene: TRBJ2-7
V gene: TRBV6-5

CDR3 protein: CASSLQGQNTEAFF
CDR3 DNA: TGTGCCAGCTCACTACAGGGACAGAACACTGAAGCTTTCTTT
D gene: -
clone size: -
J gene: TRBJ1-1
V gene: TRBV18

CDR3 protein: CASSSLTSGRAYEQYF
CDR3 DNA: TGCGCCAGCAGCTCCCTTACTAGCGGGAGGGCCTACGAGCAGTACTTC
D gene: TRBD2
clone size: -
J gene: TRBJ2-7
V gene: TRBV5-1

CDR3 protein: CATSPAGTSEQYF
CDR3 DNA: TGTGCCACCAGTCCGGCCGGGACTAGCGAGCAGTACTTC
D gene: TRBD2
clone size: -
J gene: TRBJ2-7
V gene: TRBV24-1

CDR3 protein: CASSQNGLGNQPQHF
CDR3 DNA: TGCGCCAGCAGCCAAAATGGGCTGGGCAATCAGCCCCAGCATTTT
D gene: -
clone size: -
J gene: TRBJ1-5
V gene: TRBV4-1

CDR3 protein: CASSFTGTINYGYTF
CDR3 DNA: TGCGCCAGCAGCTTTACAGGGACCATCAACTATGGCTACACCTTC
D gene: -
clone size: -
J gene: TRBJ1-2
V gene: TRBV5-1

CDR3 protein: CASTGVPGPLATEAFF
CDR3 DNA: TGCGCCAGCACCGGGGTCCCAGGGCCCCTAGCGACTGAAGCTTTCTTT
D gene: -
clone size: -
J gene: TRBJ1-1
V gene: TRBV4-1

CDR3 protein: CASAQGATGNTIYF
CDR3 DNA: TGCGCCAGCGCACAGGGGGCTACTGGAAACACCATATATTTT
D gene: TRBD1
clone size: few
J gene: TRBJ1-3
V gene: TRBV5-1

CDR3 protein: CASSPDIGWGRKKLFF
CDR3 DNA: TGTGCCAGTAGTCCCGACATCGGGTGGGGGAGGAAAAAACTGTTTTTT
D gene: -
clone size: -
J gene: TRBJ1-4
V gene: TRBV19

CDR3 protein: CASSYSTPRVGGYTF
CDR3 DNA: TGTGCCAGCAGTTACTCGACTCCCAGGGTGGGTGGCTACACCTTC
D gene: -
clone size: -
J gene: TRBJ1-2
V gene: TRBV6-5

CDR3 protein: CASSSGSGNTIYF
CDR3 DNA: TGTGCCAGCAGCTCGGGCTCTGGAAACACCATATATTTT
D gene: -
clone size: once
J gene: TRBJ1-3
V gene: TRBV7-2

CDR3 protein: CASSPRGGGSDTQYF
CDR3 DNA: TGTGCCAGCAGCCCCCGTGGGGGGGGATCGGATACGCAGTATTTT
D gene: TRBD2
clone size: few
J gene: TRBJ2-3
V gene: TRBV4-2

CDR3 protein: CASSLKGGAANTGELFF
CDR3 DNA: TGTGCCAGCAGCTTAAAGGGGGGGGCGGCGAACACCGGGGAGCTGTTTTTT
D gene: -
clone size: -
J gene: TRBJ2-2
V gene: TRBV7-6

CDR3 protein: CASSQDLNRVIYNSPLHF
CDR3 DNA: TGTGCCAGCAGCCAAGATCTAAACAGGGTGATCTATAATTCACCCCTCCACTTT
D gene: -
clone size: -
J gene: TRBJ1-6
V gene: TRBV3-1/TRBV3-2

CDR3 protein: CASSLGGSRELFF
CDR3 DNA: TGTGCCAGCAGTTTAGGGGGGAGTCGGGAGCTGTTTTTT
D gene: -
clone size: -
J gene: TRBJ2-2
V gene: TRBV28

CDR3 protein: CASSPMGQQETQYF
CDR3 DNA: TGTGCCAGCTCACCAATGGGGCAGCAAGAGACCCAGTACTTC
D gene: -
clone size: -
J gene: TRBJ2-5
V gene: TRBV18

CDR3 protein: CAGGPRGYSGANVLTF
CDR3 DNA: TGTGCCGGGGGCCCTCGAGGCTACTCTGGGGCCAACGTCCTGACTTTC
D gene: -
clone size: -
J gene: TRBJ2-6
V gene: TRBV5-4

CDR3 protein: CASIDSSRRRPQHF
CDR3 DNA: TGTGCCAGCATAGACAGTTCGCGGAGACGGCCCCAGCATTTT
D gene: -
clone size: -
J gene: TRBJ1-5
V gene: TRBV28

CDR3 protein: CASRLGSGYGYTF
CDR3 DNA: TGTGCCAGCAGGTTAGGGTCGGGGTATGGCTACACCTTC
D gene: -
clone size: -
J gene: TRBJ1-2
V gene: TRBV28

CDR3 protein: CASSQGLAGQETQYF
CDR3 DNA: TGTGCCAGTAGTCAAGGACTAGCGGGACAAGAGACCCAGTACTTC
D gene: TRBD2
clone size: few
J gene: TRBJ2-5
V gene: TRBV19

CDR3 protein: CSAIQEPNSGNTIYF
CDR3 DNA: TGCAGCGCCATACAGGAGCCCAACTCTGGAAACACCATATATTTT
D gene: -
clone size: -
J gene: TRBJ1-3
V gene: TRBV29-1

CDR3 protein: CASSVRREKETQYF
CDR3 DNA: TGTGCCAGCAGTGTGCGCCGGGAGAAGGAGACCCAGTACTTC
D gene: -
clone size: -
J gene: TRBJ2-5
V gene: TRBV2

CDR3 protein: CASSLSGNSYEQYF
CDR3 DNA: TGCGCCAGCAGCTTGTCGGGGAACTCCTACGAGCAGTACTTC
D gene: -
clone size: -
J gene: TRBJ2-7
V gene: TRBV5-1

CDR3 protein: CASSLSVRGITGELFF
CDR3 DNA: TGTGCCAGCAGCTTATCGGTGCGGGGTATCACCGGGGAGCTGTTTTTT
D gene: -
clone size: -
J gene: TRBJ2-2
V gene: TRBV7-9

CDR3 protein: CASSPGSGPIGRTEAFF
CDR3 DNA: TGTGCCAGCTCACCAGGGTCAGGGCCCATCGGACGGACTGAAGCTTTCTTT
D gene: -
clone size: -
J gene: TRBJ1-1
V gene: TRBV18

CDR3 protein: CASSLPPGLAGVRSYNEQFF
CDR3 DNA: TGTGCCAGCTCACTCCCCCCGGGACTAGCGGGGGTTCGTTCCTACAATGAGCAGTTCTTC
D gene: TRBD2
clone size: few
J gene: TRBJ2-1
V gene: TRBV18

CDR3 protein: CSVGQTGGFYGYTF
CDR3 DNA: TGCAGCGTTGGGCAAACAGGGGGCTTCTATGGCTACACCTTC
D gene: TRBD1
clone size: -
J gene: TRBJ1-2
V gene: TRBV29-1

CDR3 protein: CASSSAGGLDSPLHF
CDR3 DNA: TGTGCCAGCAGCTCCGCGGGGGGGCTAGATTCACCCCTCCACTTT
D gene: -
clone size: -
J gene: TRBJ1-6
V gene: TRBV6-2/TRBV6-3

CDR3 protein: CAGGLRGRTYEQYF
CDR3 DNA: TGTGCCGGAGGCCTGCGGGGGCGAACCTACGAGCAGTACTTC
D gene: -
clone size: -
J gene: TRBJ2-7
V gene: TRBV2

CDR3 protein: CASSEVAGLYNSPLHF
CDR3 DNA: TGCGCCAGCAGTGAAGTGGCGGGCCTCTATAATTCACCCCTCCACTTT
D gene: -
clone size: -
J gene: TRBJ1-6
V gene: TRBV10-2

CDR3 protein: CASSPGLAGGPNEQFF
CDR3 DNA: TGCGCCAGCAGCCCGGGACTAGCGGGGGGGCCTAATGAGCAGTTCTTC
D gene: TRBD2
clone size: -
J gene: TRBJ2-1
V gene: TRBV5-1

CDR3 protein: CASSFGGGPEQFF
CDR3 DNA: TGTGCCAGCAGCTTTGGCGGGGGGCCCGAGCAGTTCTTC
D gene: TRBD2
clone size: once
J gene: TRBJ2-1
V gene: TRBV11-3

CDR3 protein: CASSQGLRLSGYTF
CDR3 DNA: TGTGCCAGCAGCCAAGGACTCCGTTTGAGTGGCTACACCTTC
D gene: -
clone size: -
J gene: TRBJ1-2
V gene: TRBV4-2

CDR3 protein: CASTGQGFGTGELFF
CDR3 DNA: TGTGCCAGCACAGGACAGGGGTTTGGCACCGGGGAGCTGTTTTTT
D gene: TRBD1
clone size: -
J gene: TRBJ2-2
V gene: TRBV2

CDR3 protein: CANQLANPTQYF
CDR3 DNA: TGTGCCAACCAACTAGCGAATCCAACCCAGTACTTC
D gene: TRBD2
clone size: -
J gene: TRBJ2-5
V gene: TRBV2

CDR3 protein: CASSLAGQGGNEQFF
CDR3 DNA: TGTGCCAGCAGCTTGGCAGGACAAGGCGGAAATGAGCAGTTCTTC
D gene: -
clone size: -
J gene: TRBJ2-1
V gene: TRBV5-4

CDR3 protein: CSVEEWTGNYEQYF
CDR3 DNA: TGCAGCGTTGAAGAGTGGACAGGGAACTACGAGCAGTACTTC
D gene: TRBD1
clone size: once
J gene: TRBJ2-7
V gene: TRBV29-1

CDR3 protein: CASSQDHGVRLFF
CDR3 DNA: TGTGCCAGCAGCCAAGATCATGGTGTGAGACTGTTTTTT
D gene: -
clone size: few
J gene: TRBJ1-4
V gene: TRBV3-1/TRBV3-2

CDR3 protein: CASSKNPLKGPDTEAFF
CDR3 DNA: TGTGCCAGCAGCAAGAACCCACTAAAGGGGCCTGACACTGAAGCTTTCTTT
D gene: -
clone size: -
J gene: TRBJ1-1
V gene: TRBV5-4

CDR3 protein: CASSQGLNTRDNYGYTF
CDR3 DNA: TGCGCCAGCAGCCAAGGGTTGAACACGAGGGATAACTATGGCTACACCTTC
D gene: -
clone size: few
J gene: TRBJ1-2
V gene: TRBV4-1

CDR3 protein: CASSWGLVSSDTQYF
CDR3 DNA: TGTGCCAGCAGCTGGGGACTAGTTTCATCAGATACGCAGTATTTT
D gene: TRBD2
clone size: -
J gene: TRBJ2-3
V gene: TRBV11-3

CDR3 protein: CASSLGPGQGDHQPQHF
CDR3 DNA: TGTGCCAGCAGCCTGGGGCCGGGACAGGGGGATCATCAGCCCCAGCATTTT
D gene: TRBD1
clone size: -
J gene: TRBJ1-5
V gene: TRBV28

CDR3 protein: CASSRQTSGIWETQYF
CDR3 DNA: TGTGCCAGCAGCCGCCAGACTAGCGGGATCTGGGAGACCCAGTACTTC
D gene: TRBD2
clone size: -
J gene: TRBJ2-5
V gene: TRBV3-1/TRBV3-2

CDR3 protein: CASSLLAGLREQFF
CDR3 DNA: TGTGCCAGCAGTTTGCTAGCTGGGCTCCGGGAGCAGTTCTTC
D gene: -
clone size: -
J gene: TRBJ2-1
V gene: TRBV27

CDR3 protein: CASSPGLAEEQYF
CDR3 DNA: TGTGCCAGCAGTCCTGGACTAGCGGAGGAGCAGTACTTC
D gene: TRBD2
clone size: once
J gene: TRBJ2-7
V gene: TRBV6-5

CDR3 protein: CAPRAYGYTF
CDR3 DNA: TGTGCCCCTCGAGCCTATGGCTACACCTTC
D gene: -
clone size: -
J gene: TRBJ1-2
V gene: TRBV5-8

CDR3 protein: CASSQEASGLNNEQFF
CDR3 DNA: TGTGCCAGCAGCCAAGAGGCTAGCGGTCTGAACAATGAGCAGTTCTTC
D gene: TRBD2
clone size: -
J gene: TRBJ2-1
V gene: TRBV4-2

CDR3 protein: CATQRRIDNSPLHF
CDR3 DNA: TGTGCCACCCAGAGGCGAATCGATAATTCACCCCTCCACTTT
D gene: -
clone size: -
J gene: TRBJ1-6
V gene: TRBV24-1

CDR3 protein: CASSVLAGGPVGELFF
CDR3 DNA: TGTGCCAGCAGCGTCCTAGCGGGGGGACCGGTCGGGGAGCTGTTTTTT
D gene: TRBD2
clone size: -
J gene: TRBJ2-2
V gene: TRBV9

CDR3 protein: CASRVGGLNSPLHF
CDR3 DNA: TGTGCCAGCAGGGTCGGGGGGCTGAATTCACCCCTCCACTTT
D gene: -
clone size: -
J gene: TRBJ1-6
V gene: TRBV27

CDR3 protein: CASSDDRDYGEQYF
CDR3 DNA: TGTGCCAGCAGCGATGACAGGGATTACGGCGAGCAGTACTTC
D gene: TRBD1
clone size: -
J gene: TRBJ2-7
V gene: TRBV9

CDR3 protein: CASSSTSGGLRDQYF
CDR3 DNA: TGTGCCAGCAGCTCGACTAGCGGGGGCTTAAGGGACCAGTACTTC
D gene: TRBD2
clone size: -
J gene: TRBJ2-5
V gene: TRBV13

CDR3 protein: CSVASRGAWPGYTF
CDR3 DNA: TGCAGCGTAGCGTCCAGGGGCGCCTGGCCTGGCTACACCTTC
D gene: -
clone size: -
J gene: TRBJ1-2
V gene: TRBV29-1